These T cell receptor beta chains were read from a single sample in a study of glioma-infiltrating T cells after dendritic cell vaccination. Profiling relied on immunoSEQ multiplex PCR, and the TCRdb table lists in-frame clones only, not all of them. The sample has over 80,000 clones, around 90% seen once; the top ten hold approximately 3%. The material was blood, obtained before dendritic cell vaccination. The receptors originated from a human donor with glioblastoma. Both conserved end residues are part of each CDR3. D genes are given only for firm matches. A clone size is listed for some rows: how often the clone was seen (once, few, many), or a class if it is expanded.

V gene: TRBV27
J gene: TRBJ2-1
D gene: TRBD2
clone size: NA
CDR3 protein: CASSLYGGSVYNEQFF
CDR3 DNA: TGTGCCAGCAGTTTATATGGCGGGAGCGTCTACAATGAGCAGTTCTTC

V gene: TRBV29-1
J gene: TRBJ1-2
D gene: NA
clone size: NA
CDR3 protein: CSVAGGNYGYTF
CDR3 DNA: TGCAGCGTAGCGGGGGGGAACTATGGCTACACCTTC

V gene: TRBV9
J gene: TRBJ2-2
D gene: NA
clone size: NA
CDR3 protein: CASKPTGTGNTGELFF
CDR3 DNA: TGTGCCAGCAAACCTACCGGGACTGGGAACACCGGGGAGCTGTTTTTT

V gene: TRBV13
J gene: TRBJ2-7
D gene: NA
clone size: NA
CDR3 protein: CASSFVGVEQYF
CDR3 DNA: TGTGCCAGCAGCTTTGTGGGAGTCGAGCAGTACTTC

V gene: TRBV6-5
J gene: TRBJ2-2
D gene: TRBD2
clone size: NA
CDR3 protein: CASGVGLAGTGELFF
CDR3 DNA: TGTGCCAGCGGAGTTGGACTAGCGGGTACCGGGGAGCTGTTTTTT

V gene: TRBV29-1
J gene: TRBJ2-3
D gene: TRBD2
clone size: NA
CDR3 protein: CSVGSTSERVTDTQYF
CDR3 DNA: TGCAGCGTGGGGTCCACTAGCGAGAGGGTCACAGATACGCAGTATTTT

V gene: TRBV19
J gene: TRBJ2-3
D gene: TRBD2
clone size: NA
CDR3 protein: CASSVLAGGPGTDTQYF
CDR3 DNA: TGTGCCAGTAGTGTACTAGCGGGAGGTCCCGGCACAGATACGCAGTATTTT

V gene: TRBV5-1
J gene: TRBJ2-5
D gene: NA
clone size: NA
CDR3 protein: CASSLAGTQETQYF
CDR3 DNA: TGCGCCAGCAGCTTGGCAGGCACCCAAGAGACCCAGTACTTC

V gene: TRBV6-5
J gene: TRBJ1-3
D gene: NA
clone size: NA
CDR3 protein: CASSYSGQDSLNTIYF
CDR3 DNA: TGTGCCAGCAGTTACTCGGGACAAGACTCTTTAAACACCATATATTTT

V gene: TRBV27
J gene: TRBJ2-6
D gene: TRBD1
clone size: NA
CDR3 protein: CASSSRQGRTGANVLTF
CDR3 DNA: TGTGCCAGCAGTTCGAGACAGGGTAGAACTGGGGCCAACGTCCTGACTTTC

V gene: TRBV7-9
J gene: TRBJ1-2
D gene: TRBD1
clone size: NA
CDR3 protein: CASSPGQGKYGYTF
CDR3 DNA: TGTGCCAGCAGCCCTGGACAGGGGAAATACGGCTACACCTTC

V gene: TRBV6-4
J gene: TRBJ2-5
D gene: NA
clone size: NA
CDR3 protein: CASSESALGAQYF
CDR3 DNA: TGTGCCAGCAGTGAAAGTGCCCTCGGGGCCCAGTACTTC

V gene: TRBV6-1
J gene: TRBJ1-1
D gene: TRBD1
clone size: NA
CDR3 protein: CAGTGGRRNTEAFF
CDR3 DNA: TGTGCCGGAACAGGGGGCCGAAGGAACACTGAAGCTTTCTTT

V gene: TRBV11-2
J gene: TRBJ1-3
D gene: NA
clone size: NA
CDR3 protein: CASSYNTGTGNTIYF
CDR3 DNA: TGTGCCAGCAGCTATAATACAGGGACAGGAAACACCATATATTTT

V gene: TRBV2
J gene: TRBJ1-1
D gene: TRBD1
clone size: once
CDR3 protein: CASSRQGGTEAFF
CDR3 DNA: TGTGCCAGCAGCAGACAGGGGGGCACTGAAGCTTTCTTT

V gene: TRBV5-1
J gene: TRBJ2-1
D gene: TRBD2
clone size: NA
CDR3 protein: CASRVAGGEQFF
CDR3 DNA: TGCGCCAGCAGAGTAGCGGGAGGTGAGCAGTTCTTC